These 18 T cell receptor beta chains originate from one sample sequenced in a study of identical twins. TCRdb processed the 5' RACE reads anew with MiXCR; each CDR3 protein has one entry. The sample holds more than 400,000 distinct CDR3 sequences, about 16% seen once. These data also formed part of another study, on yellow fever vaccine responses in identical twins.

The sample taken for sequencing was CD4+ T cells sorted from blood. Receptor source: a woman between 18 and 29 years old in good health.

This clonotype occurred a few times. The chain has TRBV3-1 and TRBJ2-6, with D possibly being TRBD1 or TRBD2 (6 bases each). The CDR3 runs to 17 residues. Trimming took 3 bases from V and 1 from J, leaving 13 bases between them. CDR1 and CDR2 from the germline V gene are LGHDT and YNNKEL (reference sequence). The CDR3 nucleotides are TGTGCCAGCAGCCATTCGGGGGCAGGATCTGGGGCCAACGTCCTGACTTTC. Its protein product is CASSHSGAGSGANVLTF.

This clonotype was observed a few times. This chain joins TRBV7-2 and TRBJ1-1; weak D call: TRBD1 (5 bases). CDR1 is SGHTA and CDR2 is FQGNSA in the germline V gene. The CDR3 is 15 residues long. Trimming cost V 0 bases and J 0 bases, with 8 bases left between them. CDR3 coding DNA: TGTGCCAGCAGCTTAGCTGGACAAATGAACACTGAAGCTTTCTTT. It yields the protein CASSLAGQMNTEAFF.

The chain combines TRBV25-1 with TRBJ2-1; D possibly corresponds to TRBD1 (6 bases). The CDR3 consists of 11 residues. Trimming cost V 8 bases and J 5 bases, with 7 bases left between them. Germline V gives CDR1 MGHDK, CDR2 SYGVNS. The CDR3 spells CASGTNNEQFF. As DNA, the CDR3 is TGTGCCAGCGGGACAAACAATGAGCAGTTCTTC.

This clonotype occurred many times. The chain recombines TRBV4-1 with TRBJ2-1, with a possible D match to TRBD2 (5 bases). CDR3 length: 15 residues. Deletions cut 7 bases from V and 0 bases from J, with 13 bases between. Germline CDR1 and CDR2: MGHRA and YSYEKL. The CDR3 sequence: CASTRTRPSYNEQFF. The CDR3 bases are TGCGCCAGCACTCGTACTAGACCCTCCTACAATGAGCAGTTCTTC.

This chain links TRBV2 with TRBJ2-5; TRBD1 is a possible D gene (6 bases). V shed 7 bases and J shed 4 bases, with 16 bases lying between them. Per germline, CDR1 SNHLY and CDR2 FYNNEI. The CDR3 is 14 amino acids. The CDR3 bases are TGTGCCAGCAACCCTGACAGGAGCCGAGAGACCCAGTACTTC. Its protein is CASNPDRSRETQYF.

This clonotype was observed a handful of times. CDR3 in amino acids: CASSDNRHLNTEAFF. The CDR3 DNA is TGTGCCAGCTCCGACAACAGGCATTTGAACACTGAAGCTTTCTTT. This chain uses TRBV12-3 or TRBV12-4 with TRBJ1-1; a possible D gene is TRBD1 (5 bases). Trimming cost V 8 bases and J 0 bases, with 16 bases left between them. This CDR3 has 15 amino acids.

About this clonotype itself: The junction and the germline gene differ at one end; a read error may be behind it. The CDR3 spells CCARKGLAGANTGELFF. CDR3 DNA: TGCTGTGCTAGAAAAGGACTAGCGGGAGCGAACACCGGGGAGCTGTTTTTT. The chain joins TRBV20-1 to TRBJ2-2, with 13 nucleotides matching TRBD2. Germline lookup yields CDR1 DFQATT and CDR2 SNEGSKA (reference sequence). The CDR3 runs to 17 residues.

This clonotype was seen at least ten times. This chain links TRBV12-3 or TRBV12-4 with TRBJ1-1, with D perhaps TRBD1 (6 bases). V was pared by 5 bases and J by 0 bases, with 10 bases between. This CDR3 comprises 14 residues. The CDR3 sequence: CASSIQGLNTEAFF. CDR3 coding DNA: TGTGCCAGCAGTATACAGGGATTGAACACTGAAGCTTTCTTT.

This clonotype has a count of ten or more. This chain joins TRBV18 and TRBJ2-1; 11 positions match TRBD2. CDR1 is KGHSH and CDR2 is LQKENI in the germline V gene. The length of the CDR3 is 15 residues. Losses at the gene ends were 8 bases for V and 4 bases for J; bases not matched to a gene: 7. CDR3 sequence reads: CASSPTSGIYNEQFF. The CDR3, as DNA: TGTGCCAGCAGTCCGACTAGCGGGATTTACAATGAGCAGTTCTTC.

J is TRBJ2-3 and V is TRBV27; 7 bases are a match to TRBD1. After removal of 5 bases from V and 4 bases from J, the junction contained 9 bases not matched to a gene. Looked up from germline, CDR1 is MNHEY and CDR2 is SMNVEV (reference sequence). The CDR3 has 15 amino acids. The CDR3 DNA follows: TGTGCCAGCAGTCCGAACCGGGACAGACCAGATACGCAGTATTTT. Encoded protein: CASSPNRDRPDTQYF.

The chain joins TRBV23-1 to TRBJ1-5; D is uncertain. TRBV23-1 is annotated as an ORF whose role is uncertain. The CDR3 loop spans 15 amino acids. Trimming took 0 bases from V and 0 from J, leaving 6 bases between them. This CDR3 reads CASSQSIFSNQPQHF. The CDR3 DNA is TGCGCCAGCAGTCAATCCATTTTTAGCAATCAGCCCCAGCATTTT.

The chain combines TRBV5-1 with TRBJ2-1; the D is unclear. V gave up 5 bases and J gave up 2 bases, with 26 bases separating them. CDR3 length: 19 residues. CDR1 SGHRS and CDR2 YFSETQ come from the germline V gene. The CDR3 is CASSPRPYLAVRTYNEQFF. The CDR3 nucleotides read TGCGCCAGCAGTCCCCGGCCTTACCTGGCGGTGAGGACCTACAATGAGCAGTTCTTC.

This clonotype was detected only a few times. The rearrangement links TRBV12-3 or TRBV12-4 to TRBJ2-2, with D possibly being TRBD2 (6 bases). V was clipped by 8 bases and J by 4 bases, with 17 bases between them. The length of the CDR3 is 15 residues. CDR3 protein: CASVGRRVVTGELFF. The CDR3 nucleotides are TGTGCCAGCGTCGGACGGAGGGTCGTCACCGGGGAGCTGTTTTTT.

The CDR3 DNA sequence: TGTGCCAGCAGTGGCGTGTGGGGCGGGTCGAAAGAGACCCAGTACTTC. Amino acid sequence: CASSGVWGGSKETQYF. The V call is TRBV6-1, the J call TRBJ2-5; D may match TRBD1 or TRBD2 (5 bases each). The V end was cut by 4 bases, the J end by 3 bases, with 18 bases between. The length of the CDR3 is 16 residues. The germline CDR1 and CDR2 sequences are MNHNS and SASEGT.

The chain employs TRBV9 and TRBJ2-4; tentatively, D is TRBD2 (6 bases). In germline, CDR1 is SGDLS, CDR2 YYNGEE. The CDR3 consists of 16 residues. Trimming removed 4 bases from V and 5 bases from J, with 19 bases in between. In nucleotides, the CDR3 is TGTGCCAGCAGCCCCAGGGTGGGGGTAGCGGAAAACATTCAGTACTTC. Translating gives CASSPRVGVAENIQYF.

This clonotype was picked up a small number of times. The CDR3 here is CASSLRDWYQETQYF. The DNA for the CDR3 is TGTGCCAGCAGCTTACGTGATTGGTACCAAGAGACCCAGTACTTC. The V and J genes are TRBV7-9 and TRBJ2-5; D gene unclear. V was shortened by 2 bases and J by 0 bases, with 10 bases between the two germline ends. The CDR3 loop spans 15 amino acids. Germline CDR1 is SEHNR and CDR2 is FQNEAQ (reference sequence).

This clonotype has more than one count but fewer than ten. The V and J genes are TRBV7-2 and TRBJ2-3; D uncertain. Trimming left V 5 bases short and J 6 bases short, with 21 bases between. The CDR3 is 16 amino acids. Per germline, CDR1 SGHTA and CDR2 FQGNSA. The CDR3 DNA reads as TGTGCCAGCAGCCACGGACCGGGCCTCGGATTGGATACGCAGTATTTT. Encoded protein: CASSHGPGLGLDTQYF.

This clonotype was counted only a few times. This chain joins TRBV5-1 and TRBJ2-5; TRBD2 matches at 13 bases. The ends lost 4 bases at V and 2 bases at J; junction bases unmatched: 5. From germline, CDR1 is SGHRS and CDR2 YFSETQ. The CDR3 totals 16 residues. As DNA, the CDR3 is TGCGCCAGCAGCCGCGGGACTAGCGGGGCACAAGAGACCCAGTACTTC. Translating it yields CASSRGTSGAQETQYF. The whole variable domain, remainder taken from reference TRBV5-1 and TRBJ2-5, is KAGVTQTPRYLIKTRGQQVTLSCSPISGHRSVSWYQQTPGQGLQFLFEYFSETQRNKGNFPGRFSGRQFSNSRSEMNVSTLELGDSALYLCASSRGTSGAQETQYFGPGTRLLVL.